These 21 T cell receptor beta chains originate from one sample sequenced in a study of blood T cell repertoires in COVID-19. Libraries were prepared by immunoSEQ multiplex PCR; TCRdb keeps only in-frame clonotypes and omits some of them. Of approximately 240,000 clones in the sample, 82% were seen once. Sample: peripheral blood. These TCRs come from a woman aged 80 or older with active or convalescent COVID-19.

This clone occurred once. The rearrangement joins TRBV7-9 to TRBJ2-3; 11 nucleotides align to TRBD2. CDR1 and CDR2 (germline): SEHNR, FQNEAQ (reference sequence). Unmatched junction bases numbered 6, after V lost 5 bases and J lost 5 bases. This CDR3 is 15 amino acids long. CDR3 DNA sequence: TGTGCCAGCAGCCTACTAGCGGGAGTCGGAGATACGCAGTATTTT. As protein: CASSLLAGVGDTQYF.

Details on this clone: The junction shows a germline mismatch at one end, possibly a read error. The chain joins TRBV19 to TRBJ2-2; tentatively, D is TRBD1 (5 bases). Germline CDR1 reads LNHDA; CDR2 reads SQIVND (reference sequence). This CDR3 region has 18 residues. The CDR3 sequence: CASSILNSGRAKTGELFF. The CDR3 bases are TGTGCCAGTAGTATTTTAAACTCTGGCAGGGCGAAAACCGGGGAGCTGTTTTTT. Using reference TRBV19 and TRBJ2-2 for the parts outside the CDR3, the full variable domain is DGGITQSPKYLFRKEGQNVTLSCEQNLNHDAMYWYRQDPGQGLRLIYYSQIVNDFQKGDIAEGYSVSREKKESFPLTVTSAQKNPTAFYLCASSILNSGRAKTGELFFGEGSRLTVL.

This clone was counted a few times. The chain has TRBV7-2 and TRBJ2-1, with D possibly being TRBD2 (6 bases). V shed 5 bases and J shed 4 bases, with 12 bases lying between them. Germline V gene lookup returns CDR1 SGHTA and CDR2 FQGNSA. This CDR3 comprises 14 residues. CDR3 sequence (DNA): TGTGCCAGCAGCCCCCGGGGGATATACAATGAGCAGTTCTTC. Translated, it gives CASSPRGIYNEQFF.

V is TRBV4-2 and J is TRBJ1-4, with D hard to call. Germline assignment: CDR1 LGHNA and CDR2 YNFKEQ. With 0 bases removed from V and 2 bases from J, the gap between germline ends came to 10 bases. The CDR3 totals 16 residues. The CDR3 DNA reads as TGTGCCAGCAGCCAAGATCGCGGGCGTACTAATGAAAAACTGTTTTTT. Its protein is CASSQDRGRTNEKLFF.

The chain uses TRBV11-2 and TRBJ2-2; TRBD2 is a possible D gene (6 bases). The CDR3 has 15 residues. The ends were cut back, 2 bases at V and 6 bases at J, with 13 bases in the middle. The germline V gene has CDR1 SGHAT and CDR2 FQNNGV. The CDR3 loop reads CASSLYLGEAGELFF. DNA for the CDR3: TGTGCCAGCAGCTTATATCTCGGGGAGGCCGGGGAGCTGTTTTTT.

The CDR3, as DNA: TGTGCCAGCAGTGAAGGGGCAGTCAATCAGCCCCAGCATTTT. Protein sequence: CASSEGAVNQPQHF. This chain connects TRBV6-1 to TRBJ1-5; D ambiguous. The CDR3 runs to 14 residues. Germline lookup yields CDR1 MNHNS and CDR2 SASEGT. V lost 1 base and J lost 3, with 7 bases in between.

The V call is TRBV5-4, the J call TRBJ2-2, with TRBD2 matching 7 bases. CDR3 length: 15 residues. CDR1 is SGHNT, CDR2 YYREEE, per germline (reference sequence). Trimming cost V 4 bases and J 2 bases; bases outside gene matches: 5. Here the CDR3 DNA reads TGTGCCAGCAGCCGTGGGGGGGTAAACACCGGGGAGCTGTTTTTT. Translated: CASSRGGVNTGELFF. Drawing the rest from reference TRBV5-4 and TRBJ2-2, the complete variable domain is ETGVTQSPTHLIKTRGQQVTLRCSSQSGHNTVSWYQQALGQGPQFIFQYYREEENGRGNFPPRFSGLQFPNYSSELNVNALELDDSALYLCASSRGGVNTGELFFGEGSRLTVL.

The chain carries TRBV30 and TRBJ2-7, with 7 bases fitting TRBD2. Unmatched junction bases numbered 7, after V lost 4 bases and J lost 7 bases. The CDR3 is 12 amino acids. The germline CDR1 and CDR2 sequences are GTSNPN and SVGIG (reference sequence). The CDR3 sequence is CAWTWGGLEQYF. CDR3 in DNA: TGTGCCTGGACCTGGGGGGGTCTGGAGCAGTACTTC.

This clone has a handful of counts. The rearrangement uses TRBV2 and TRBJ2-4, with D perhaps matching TRBD1 (6 bases). V dropped 4 bases and J dropped 0 bases, with 10 bases sitting between them. The CDR3 is 15 amino acids. The germline gives CDR1 SNHLY, CDR2 FYNNEI. The CDR3 DNA is TGTGCCAGCAGTGGGGGGCGAGTAGCCAAAAACATTCAGTACTTC. It is translated as CASSGGRVAKNIQYF.

The V gene is TRBV18, the J gene TRBJ1-1; no clear D gene. The CDR3 sequence is 12 residues long. Germline values: CDR1 KGHSH, CDR2 LQKENI. Trimming left V 1 base short and J 11 bases short, with 11 bases between. The CDR3 here is CASSPLGDWAFF. The CDR3 region has the DNA TGTGCCAGCTCACCACTAGGAGATTGGGCTTTCTTT.

This sequence joins TRBV6-1 and TRBJ1-5; no definite D call. The CDR3 has 14 amino acids. V gave up 2 bases and J gave up 4 bases, with 9 bases separating them. Germline V gene lookup returns CDR1 MNHNS and CDR2 SASEGT. The CDR3 bases are TGTGCCAGCAGTGAACCGACTGGAAATCAGCCCCAGCATTTT. It encodes CASSEPTGNQPQHF.

The rearrangement links TRBV5-1 to TRBJ2-3, with D perhaps matching TRBD2 (5 bases). This CDR3 spans 16 amino acids. The germline gives CDR1 SGHRS, CDR2 YFSETQ. With 4 bases removed from V and 3 bases from J, the gap between germline ends came to 18 bases. CDR3 sequence: CASSMRSGSGTDTQYF. The DNA of the CDR3 is TGCGCCAGCAGCATGCGGTCGGGGTCGGGAACAGATACGCAGTATTTT.

CDR3 in amino acids: CASSAGLAGWYQETQYF. The CDR3 region has the DNA TGTGCCAGCAGTGCGGGACTAGCGGGATGGTACCAAGAGACCCAGTACTTC. The chain carries TRBV6-1 and TRBJ2-5; 13 bases are a match to TRBD2. Germline V gene data show CDR1 as MNHNS and CDR2 as SASEGT. Trimming cost V 4 bases and J 0 bases; bases outside gene matches: 5. The CDR3 runs 17 residues.

This chain connects TRBV5-1 to TRBJ2-1, with 10 bases that match TRBD2. Germline loops: CDR1 SGHRS, CDR2 YFSETQ. The CDR3 extends over 15 amino acids. Trimming at V came to 2 bases and at J to 7 bases, leaving 6 bases not matched to a gene. The CDR3 loop is CASSFGLAGDNEQFF. In nucleotides, the CDR3 is TGCGCCAGCAGCTTTGGCCTAGCGGGAGATAATGAGCAGTTCTTC.

The V call is TRBV30, the J call TRBJ1-2; perhaps TRBD1 as D (5 bases). The ends were cut back, 2 bases at V and 7 bases at J, with 8 bases in the middle. The CDR3 spans 11 residues. Germline values: CDR1 GTSNPN, CDR2 SVGIG (reference sequence). The CDR3 protein is CAWSLTVGYTF. CDR3 DNA: TGTGCCTGGAGTCTGACAGTTGGCTACACCTTC. The full variable domain, with the rest looked up from reference TRBV30 and TRBJ1-2, is SQTIHQWPATLVQPVGSPLSLECTVEGTSNPNLYWYRQAAGRGLQLLFYSVGIGQISSEVPQNLSASRPQDRQFILSSKKLLLSDSGFYLCAWSLTVGYTFGSGTRLTVV.

The V call is TRBV6-1, the J call TRBJ1-2; TRBD1 might be the D (5 bases). Trimming left V 1 base short and J 5 bases short, with 11 bases between. The CDR3 covers 14 residues. Germline V gene data show CDR1 as MNHNS and CDR2 as SASEGT. Here the CDR3 DNA reads TGTGCCAGCAGTGAAGTGGGAGGGGAGTATGGCTACACCTTC. Translation: CASSEVGGEYGYTF.

The rearrangement links TRBV18 to TRBJ1-1, with TRBD1 as a possible D gene (6 bases). CDR1 is KGHSH, CDR2 LQKENI, per germline. The CDR3 extends over 16 amino acids. The V and J ends lost 2 bases and 0 bases respectively, with 13 bases between them. CDR3 nucleotides: TGTGCCAGCTCACCAGGGACACCCGCGATGAACACTGAAGCTTTCTTT. This gives the protein CASSPGTPAMNTEAFF.

This rearrangement joins TRBV7-2 to TRBJ2-7, with TRBD2 matching 9 bases. This CDR3 is 15 amino acids long. The germline V gene has CDR1 SGHTA and CDR2 FQGNSA. V was pared by 1 base and J by 0 bases, with 1 base of the junction left unmatched. In DNA form, the CDR3 reads TGTGCCAGCAGCTTAGGGGGACTAGCCTCCTACGAGCAGTACTTC. As protein: CASSLGGLASYEQYF.

The chain has TRBV7-9 and TRBJ2-6, with 11 bases fitting TRBD2. This CDR3 has 16 amino acids. The ends lost 5 bases at V and 2 bases at J; junction bases unmatched: 2. CDR1 is SEHNR, CDR2 FQNEAQ, per germline (reference sequence). CDR3 nucleotides: TGTGCCAGCAGCAAACTAGCGGGAGCTGGGGCCAACGTCCTGACTTTC. It is translated as CASSKLAGAGANVLTF.

This clone appeared once. V and J are TRBV5-5 and TRBJ2-5, with 10 positions matching TRBD1. V dropped 2 bases and J dropped 0; count of bases not matched to a gene: 7. CDR3 length: 17 amino acids. CDR1 SGHKS and CDR2 YYEKEE come from the germline V gene (reference sequence). CDR3 amino acids: CASSLGQGGHYQETQYF. In DNA form, the CDR3 reads TGTGCCAGCAGCTTAGGACAGGGGGGGCACTACCAAGAGACCCAGTACTTC.

The chain recombines TRBV5-1 with TRBJ1-6; a weak D match, TRBD1 (5 bases). V lost 2 bases to trimming and J lost 10 bases, with 19 bases between them. Germline CDR1 is SGHRS and CDR2 is YFSETQ. The CDR3 contains 16 residues. CDR3 nucleotide sequence: TGCGCCAGCAGCTTAAGTGTGGTAGGGGTAGACTCACCCCTCCACTTT. Protein product: CASSLSVVGVDSPLHF.